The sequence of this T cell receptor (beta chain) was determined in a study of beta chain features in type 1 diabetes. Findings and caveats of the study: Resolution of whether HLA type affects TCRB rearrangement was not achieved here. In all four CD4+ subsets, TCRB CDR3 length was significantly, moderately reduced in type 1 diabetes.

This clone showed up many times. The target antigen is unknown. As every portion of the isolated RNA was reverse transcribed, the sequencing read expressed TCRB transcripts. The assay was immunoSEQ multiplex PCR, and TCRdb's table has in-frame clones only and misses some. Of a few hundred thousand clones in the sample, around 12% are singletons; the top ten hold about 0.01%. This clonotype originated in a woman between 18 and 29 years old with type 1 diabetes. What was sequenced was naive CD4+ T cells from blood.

CDR3 amino acids: CSVEGSKYF. CDR3 in DNA: TGCAGCGTTGAAGGTTCAAAGTATTTT. The V and J genes are TRBV29-1 and TRBJ2-3; no definite D call. The V end lost 1 base, the J end lost 13 bases, and 6 bases lay between the germline ends. Germline V CDR1 and CDR2: SQVTM, ANQGSEA. The CDR3 contains 9 residues.